The 20 T cell receptor beta chains given below trace back to one sample, sequenced in a study of early T cells in non-severe SARS-CoV-2 infection. TCRdb reprocessed the 5' RACE reads via MiXCR and lists one record per CDR3 protein. The repertoire includes 60,000 to 75,000 distinct CDR3 sequences, 12% of them detected once, and around 5.8% sits in the top ten. Sequencing was performed on whole blood. The receptor source for this set is an adult who was a healthcare worker with PCR-confirmed SARS-CoV-2 infection or an uninfected control (not recorded which).

This clonotype showed up just a few times. V and J are TRBV15 and TRBJ1-5, with D possibly matching TRBD1 (6 bases). Trimming removed 1 base from V and 4 bases from J, with 14 bases in between. The CDR3 covers 16 residues. Germline CDR1 reads LNHNV; CDR2 reads YYDKDF (reference sequence). The CDR3 region is CATSRAKAGTNQPQHF. For the CDR3, the DNA is TGTGCCACCAGCAGAGCGAAGGCAGGGACAAATCAGCCCCAGCATTTT.

V gene TRBV12-3 or TRBV12-4 combines with J gene TRBJ2-1; tentative D call: TRBD1 (6 bases). V was pared by 1 base and J by 7 bases, with 11 bases between. The CDR3 length is 14 residues. The CDR3 nucleotides read TGTGCCAGCAGTTTAGTTGGGGGCATGAATGAGCAGTTCTTC. It codes for CASSLVGGMNEQFF.

This clonotype was counted many times. This chain connects TRBV28 to TRBJ2-2, with 7 bases fitting TRBD1. CDR1 is MDHEN and CDR2 is SYDVKM in the germline V gene. The CDR3 length is 14 residues. V lost 7 bases to trimming and J lost 4 bases; unmatched junction nucleotides: 6. This CDR3 is CASNRQGGTGELFF. In DNA, the CDR3 is TGTGCCAGCAATCGACAGGGCGGCACCGGGGAGCTGTTTTTT.

This clonotype was recorded many times. The chain carries TRBV2 and TRBJ1-3; TRBD1 might be the D (5 bases). Per the germline V gene, CDR1 is SNHLY and CDR2 is FYNNEI. Trimming removed 3 bases at V and 0 bases at J, with 18 bases between. CDR3 length equals 18 residues. The CDR3 nucleotides read TGTGCCAGCAGTGATTTTTGGGCAGGGAAAATCTCTGGAAACACCATATATTTT. The encoded protein is CASSDFWAGKISGNTIYF.

This clonotype was observed a handful of times. J is TRBJ1-3 and V is TRBV7-8; D ambiguous. This CDR3 contains 13 residues. The V and J ends lost 5 bases and 4 bases respectively, with 9 bases between them. Germline CDR1 reads SGHVS; CDR2 reads FQNEAQ. The CDR3 reads CASSPHHGNTIYF. The CDR3 nucleotides read TGTGCCAGCAGCCCTCATCACGGAAACACCATATATTTT. The full variable domain, its missing parts supplied by reference TRBV7-8 and TRBJ1-3, is GAGVSQSPRYKVAKRGQDVALRCDPISGHVSLFWYQQALGQGPEFLTYFQNEAQLDKSGLPSDRFFAERPEGSVSTLKIQRTQQEDSAVYLCASSPHHGNTIYFGEGSWLTVV.

For the CDR3, the DNA is TGTGCCAGCAGTTACCGGGCAGGGGGACCGAACACTGAAGCTTTCTTT. It is translated as CASSYRAGGPNTEAFF. The J gene is TRBJ1-1, the V gene TRBV6-5; 7 bases agree with TRBD1. This CDR3 has 16 amino acids. Germline assignment: CDR1 MNHEY and CDR2 SVGAGI. V lost 2 bases and J lost 1; bases outside the gene matches: 7.

This clonotype was counted at least ten times. The chain uses TRBV19 and TRBJ2-7; possible D gene TRBD2, 6 bases. Germline V CDR1 and CDR2: LNHDA, SQIVND (reference sequence). The CDR3 contains 14 residues. Trimming stripped 5 bases from V and 2 bases from J, with 13 bases between. The CDR3 coding sequence is TGTGCCAGTAGTCCCCGGGACTTTCCCTACGAGCAGTACTTC. Residues: CASSPRDFPYEQYF.

The chain is built from TRBV20-1 and TRBJ1-6; unclear D gene. The germline V and J ends were trimmed by 1 base and 6 bases, with 7 bases remaining between them. CDR3 length: 13 residues. CDR1 and CDR2 (germline): DFQATT, SNEGSKA (reference sequence). CDR3 sequence reads: CSARGPTNSPLHF. The DNA of the CDR3 is TGCAGTGCTAGAGGGCCTACTAATTCACCCCTCCACTTT.

The rearrangement joins TRBV20-1 to TRBJ2-3; tentatively, D is TRBD1 (5 bases). The V end lost 5 bases, the J end lost 6 bases, and 21 bases lay between the germline ends. The germline gives CDR1 DFQATT, CDR2 SNEGSKA (reference sequence). The CDR3 runs to 15 residues. The CDR3 spells CSALNPTEKGDTQYF. DNA for the CDR3: TGCAGTGCTCTGAACCCGACAGAAAAGGGTGATACGCAGTATTTT.

This clonotype was detected ten times or more. This chain connects TRBV14 to TRBJ2-2; D ambiguous. With 4 bases removed from V and 5 bases from J, the gap between germline ends came to 11 bases. Germline CDR1 is SGHDN and CDR2 is FVKESK. This CDR3 region has 14 residues. CDR3 nucleotides: TGTGCCAGCAGCCCTCGATTGGGAACCGGGGAGCTGTTTTTT. It yields the protein CASSPRLGTGELFF.

The CDR3 DNA follows: TGTGCCAGCAGTAGGGACGCCTCTGAAGCTTTCTTT. Protein sequence: CASSRDASEAFF. This chain joins TRBV2 and TRBJ1-1, with a possible D match to TRBD1 (5 bases). V lost 5 bases and J lost 6, with 10 bases in between. Germline CDR1 reads SNHLY; CDR2 reads FYNNEI. The CDR3 is 12 amino acids.

This clonotype was recorded many times. The chain links TRBV7-2 to TRBJ1-1; unclear D gene. The germline V gene has CDR1 SGHTA and CDR2 FQGNSA. The CDR3 has 13 residues. V was pared by 1 base and J by 2 bases, with 5 bases between. CDR3 DNA: TGTGCCAGCAGCTTAGTGGGTAACACTGAAGCTTTCTTT. This sequence encodes CASSLVGNTEAFF.

This clonotype was seen repeatedly, ten times or more. The chain is built from TRBV9 and TRBJ2-3; D unclear. There are 11 residues in the CDR3. Trimming removed 0 bases from V and 5 bases from J, with 1 base in between. Germline V lookup: CDR1 SGDLS, CDR2 YYNGEE. CDR3 protein: CASSVGDTQYF. The CDR3 region has the DNA TGTGCCAGCAGCGTAGGAGATACGCAGTATTTT.

V usage is TRBV14 and J usage is TRBJ2-7; 8 nucleotides agree with TRBD1. Germline CDR1 and CDR2: SGHDN and FVKESK. The CDR3 has 16 amino acids. J gave up 5 bases and V 5 bases, and 14 bases lay outside the gene matches. CDR3 coding DNA: TGTGCCAGCAGCAGGCAGGGGACAGGAAGGGTAAACGAGCAGTACTTC. Translating gives CASSRQGTGRVNEQYF.

A few counts support this clonotype. The rearrangement links TRBV20-1 to TRBJ1-5, with D possibly being TRBD1 (6 bases). Germline CDR1 DFQATT, CDR2 SNEGSKA (reference sequence). Trimming removed 5 bases from V and 1 base from J, with 15 bases in between. This CDR3 is 15 amino acids long. The CDR3 DNA is TGCAGTGCTGTGGACAGATTGCTAAGCAATCAGCCCCAGCATTTT. It translates to CSAVDRLLSNQPQHF.

This clonotype was seen ten or more times. The rearrangement joins TRBV12-3 or TRBV12-4 to TRBJ2-3; maybe TRBD1 (6 bases). V lost 8 bases and J 11 bases, leaving 14 bases between the germline ends. The CDR3 runs to 11 residues. The CDR3 region has the DNA TGTGCCAGCGGACCACAGGGCGAGCAGTATTTT. It is translated as CASGPQGEQYF.

This clonotype has ten or more counts. The gene calls are TRBV11-2 and TRBJ2-2; perhaps TRBD2 as D (6 bases). The V end lost 5 bases, the J end lost 6 bases, and 16 bases lay between the germline ends. The CDR3 spans 15 residues. CDR1 is SGHAT and CDR2 is FQNNGV in the germline V gene. The CDR3 protein is CASSPRLELSGELFF. The CDR3 DNA is TGTGCCAGCAGCCCCCGACTAGAATTATCCGGGGAGCTGTTTTTT.

This clonotype has ten or more counts. The rearrangement uses TRBV5-6 and TRBJ1-2; TRBD1 matches at 11 bases. Germline V gene sequence: CDR1 SGHDT, CDR2 YYEEEE. The CDR3 spans 15 residues. V trimming: 0 bases; J trimming: 3 bases; junction bases outside the gene matches: 1. The CDR3 protein is CASSLAGQGDYGYTF. As DNA, the CDR3 is TGTGCCAGCAGCTTGGCGGGACAGGGGGACTATGGCTACACCTTC. Based on the CDR3 plus reference TRBV5-6 and TRBJ1-2, the full variable domain is DAGVTQSPTHLIKTRGQQVTLRCSPKSGHDTVSWYQQALGQGPQFIFQYYEEEERQRGNFPDRFSGHQFPNYSSELNVNALLLGDSALYLCASSLAGQGDYGYTFGSGTRLTVV.

This clonotype was observed a handful of times. The V gene is TRBV2, the J gene TRBJ2-3, with D maybe TRBD2 (6 bases). This CDR3 contains 12 residues. Germline V gene data show CDR1 as SNHLY and CDR2 as FYNNEI. Trimming removed 6 bases from V and 3 bases from J, with 7 bases in between. CDR3 residues: CASSGGTDTQYF. CDR3 bases: TGTGCCAGCAGCGGGGGTACAGATACGCAGTATTTT.

This clonotype was seen at least ten times. This rearrangement joins TRBV20-1 to TRBJ2-3, with 10 nucleotides matching TRBD2. CDR3 length: 18 residues. CDR1 DFQATT and CDR2 SNEGSKA come from the germline V gene (reference sequence). V shed 6 bases and J 5 bases; nucleotides not matched to a gene: 20. The CDR3 sequence: CSAPSLVLAGVEKDTQYF. CDR3 coding DNA: TGCAGTGCCCCGTCCCTTGTTCTAGCGGGAGTGGAGAAAGATACGCAGTATTTT.